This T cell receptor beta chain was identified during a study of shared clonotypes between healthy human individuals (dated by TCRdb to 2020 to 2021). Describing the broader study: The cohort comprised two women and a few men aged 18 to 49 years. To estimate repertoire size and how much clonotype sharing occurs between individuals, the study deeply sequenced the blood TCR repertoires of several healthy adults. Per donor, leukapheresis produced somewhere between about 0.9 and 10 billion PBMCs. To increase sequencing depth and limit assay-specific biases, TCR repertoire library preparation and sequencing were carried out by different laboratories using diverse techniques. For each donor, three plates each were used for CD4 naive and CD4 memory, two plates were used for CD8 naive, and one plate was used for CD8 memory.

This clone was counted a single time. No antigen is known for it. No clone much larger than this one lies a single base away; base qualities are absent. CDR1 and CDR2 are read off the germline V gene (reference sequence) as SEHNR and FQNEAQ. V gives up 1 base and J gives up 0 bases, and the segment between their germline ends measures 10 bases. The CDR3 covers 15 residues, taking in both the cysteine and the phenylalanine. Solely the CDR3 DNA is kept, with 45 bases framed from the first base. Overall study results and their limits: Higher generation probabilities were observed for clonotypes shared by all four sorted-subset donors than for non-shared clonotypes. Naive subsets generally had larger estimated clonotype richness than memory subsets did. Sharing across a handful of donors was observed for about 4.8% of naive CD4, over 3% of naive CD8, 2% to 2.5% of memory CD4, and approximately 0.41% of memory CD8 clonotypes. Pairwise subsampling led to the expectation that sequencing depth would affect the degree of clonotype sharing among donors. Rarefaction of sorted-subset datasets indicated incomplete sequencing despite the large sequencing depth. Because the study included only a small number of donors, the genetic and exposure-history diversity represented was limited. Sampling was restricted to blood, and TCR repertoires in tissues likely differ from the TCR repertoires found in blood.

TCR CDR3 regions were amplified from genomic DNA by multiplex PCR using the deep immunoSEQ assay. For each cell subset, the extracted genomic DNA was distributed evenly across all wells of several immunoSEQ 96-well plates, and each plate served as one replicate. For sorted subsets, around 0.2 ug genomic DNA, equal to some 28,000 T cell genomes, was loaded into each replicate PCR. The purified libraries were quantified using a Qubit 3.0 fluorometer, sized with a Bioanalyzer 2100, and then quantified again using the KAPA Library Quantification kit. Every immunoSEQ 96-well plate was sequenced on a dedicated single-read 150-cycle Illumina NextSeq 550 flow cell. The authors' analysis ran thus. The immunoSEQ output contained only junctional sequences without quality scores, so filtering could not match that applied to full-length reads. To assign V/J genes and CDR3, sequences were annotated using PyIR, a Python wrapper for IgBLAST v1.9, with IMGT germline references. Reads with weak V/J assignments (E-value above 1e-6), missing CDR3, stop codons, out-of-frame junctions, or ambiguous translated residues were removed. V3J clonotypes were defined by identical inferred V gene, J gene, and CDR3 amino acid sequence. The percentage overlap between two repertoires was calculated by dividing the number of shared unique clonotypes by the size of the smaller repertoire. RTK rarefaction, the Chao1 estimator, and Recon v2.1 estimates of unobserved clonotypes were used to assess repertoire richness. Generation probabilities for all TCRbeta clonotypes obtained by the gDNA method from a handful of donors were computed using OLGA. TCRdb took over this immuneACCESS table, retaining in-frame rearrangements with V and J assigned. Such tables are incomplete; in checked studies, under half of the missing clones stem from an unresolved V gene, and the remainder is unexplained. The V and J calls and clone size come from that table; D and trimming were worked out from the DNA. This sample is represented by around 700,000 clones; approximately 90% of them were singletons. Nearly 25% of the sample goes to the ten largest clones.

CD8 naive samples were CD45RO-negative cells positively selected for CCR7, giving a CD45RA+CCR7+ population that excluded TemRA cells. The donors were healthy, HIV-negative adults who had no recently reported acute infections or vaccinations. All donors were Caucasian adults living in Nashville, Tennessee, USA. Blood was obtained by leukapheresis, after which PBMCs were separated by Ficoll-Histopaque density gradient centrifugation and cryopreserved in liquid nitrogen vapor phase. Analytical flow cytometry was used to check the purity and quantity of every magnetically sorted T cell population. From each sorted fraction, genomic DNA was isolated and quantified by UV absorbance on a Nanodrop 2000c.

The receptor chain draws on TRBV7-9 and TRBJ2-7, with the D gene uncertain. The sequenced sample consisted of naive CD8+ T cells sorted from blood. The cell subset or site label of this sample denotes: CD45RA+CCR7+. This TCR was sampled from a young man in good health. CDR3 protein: CASSLGGPLSYEQYF. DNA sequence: TGTGCCAGCAGCTTAGGAGGCCCCCTCTCCTACGAGCAGTACTTC.